This T cell receptor beta chain was documented in a study of cytomegalovirus exposure and HLA in healthy donors (dated by TCRdb to 2016 to 2017). Looking at the study overall: In an earlier analysis of fewer than 750 of the donors, around 300 Gb of sequence data and 100 million or so unique TCR beta sequences from 150 million to 200 million T cells were reported. Across around 400 genotyped donors of the cohort, an average of about 220,000 unique TCR beta nucleotide sequences per donor were sequenced, and approximately 19% of those sequences were non-productive. A later analysis re-analyzed previously published TCR beta repertoires from 500 to 700 donors and added high-resolution HLA genotyping to study TCR occurrence patterns. A later genetic analysis took genome-wide SNP genotypes for 398 of the 666 donors and used that subset as a discovery cohort. The later analysis used no new phenotypic data to find candidate immune exposures, relying instead on TCR beta sequences and their occurrence across donors. Approximately 310 gigabases of sequencing data and around 80 million unique TCR sequences made up an early release that covered nearly 650 HLA-typed donors. The study combined high-throughput TCR immunosequencing, statistical association of individual TCRs with disease status, and machine learning to predict cytomegalovirus infection status. The study aimed to test whether signatures of past pathogen exposure could be identified by cataloging public T cell receptors. An earlier analysis of roughly 580 of the donors used high-throughput TCR beta sequencing to judge whether each TCR beta V gene segment behaved as functional or pseudogenic. The study profiled the T cell repertoires of 666 subjects by immunosequencing and related them to cytomegalovirus serostatus. Of the roughly 400 genotyped donors, approximately 83% fell in the genetic ancestry cluster associated with self-reported Caucasian donors. Both class I and class II loci were covered by HLA typing, at four-digit resolution. Roughly 5 DR-DQ haplotypes were treated as single units for association and clustering because of strong linkage in the cohort. Every repertoire in the discovery cohort had been generated on one and the same sequencing platform. Alongside the repertoire data, information on donor age, sex, ethnicity and CMV serostatus was compiled. Besides the first cohort of roughly 640 subjects, a separate validation cohort made up of 120 different subjects was used. Typing coverage differed by locus: A, B, C, DRB1 and DQB1 were typed in roughly 620-630 donors, DQA1 in roughly 510, DPA1 in 600 to 610, and DPB1 in just under 490. What the research found in general, with its limitations: For the cohort, immune exposure information was limited to CMV serostatus. In a later analysis, TCR association rates were found to vary across HLA loci, with the most associated TCRs seen for DRB1 alleles and the fewest for HLA-C alleles. Correlated functional status among segregating V segments might be attributable to linkage disequilibrium, but an unknown experimental factor could not be ruled out. According to the authors, the approach could potentially be generalized to other disease states and immunological phenotypes. A later analysis associated 17,000 or so TCR beta sequences with specific HLA alleles at a false discovery rate of 0.05. Several of the top co-occurrence clusters appeared to be linked to parvovirus B19, influenza, CMV and Epstein-Barr virus, according to a later analysis. The classifier was reported to diagnose cytomegalovirus status with high specificity and sensitivity in both the original and validation cohorts. An earlier analysis of approximately 590 of the donors showed that most TCR beta V segments appeared in productive rearrangements either about 90% or about 30% of the time, which broadly matched IMGT annotations. Because the 87-base-pair reads could not distinguish some IMGT-functional V segments, including TRBV6-2 and TRBV6-3, those segments were excluded. In this cohort, only TCR beta chains were sequenced, and detectable features were limited by the absence of alpha or paired-chain data. A few of the identified cytomegalovirus-associated TCR beta chains were confirmed in vitro to be specific for cytomegalovirus antigens. Sequencing depth was assumed to be roughly uniform across donors in the presence/absence analyses, though that assumption may not hold. A cluster of highly shared sequence variants was judged likely to represent a technical artifact of the sequencing pipeline. A further reported finding was that TCR beta sequences accurately predicted the HLA-A and HLA-B alleles for most subjects in the first cohort. In the study, around 160 TCR beta chains were listed as associated with cytomegalovirus. A later genetic analysis associated a missense DCLRE1C variant with V-gene and J-gene trimming of TCR beta chains, and an independent cohort replicated the association. A later genetic analysis reported fewer N-insertions in productive TCRs among donors in an Asian-associated ancestry cluster than the roughly 700-donor mean. Most CMV-associated TCR beta chains appeared to be HLA-restricted in a later analysis, and the HLA associations seemed to be driven largely by CMV exposure. While some public TCRs were present in many individuals, most TCR sequences turned up only very rarely across donors. When HLA alleles, especially DR and DQ, strongly co-occurred, TCR associations were difficult to assign to individual alleles. Compared with equally common non-associated chains, HLA-associated TCR beta chains in a later analysis were more clonally expanded and had lower generation probabilities. Because counts were too low, roughly 16 rarely observed V segments, including chromosome 9 orphons, were left out of the earlier analysis of 500 to 750 of the donors. Because HLA typing was unavailable for some donors at each locus, only the typed subset was used in association tests.

In total, approximately 700 healthy bone marrow donors made up the cohort. Cohort members were all nominally healthy when sampled, although unrecorded immune exposures were likely present. The donor tested CMV seropositive, placing the donor among the approximately 290 seropositive members of the cohort. Every donor gave a peripheral blood sample, and the peripheral blood mononuclear cells from that sample were used for TCR beta sequencing. The Qiagen DNeasy Blood Extraction Kit was used to extract genomic DNA from the blood cell samples. Preparation of the library involved the immunoSEQ multiplex PCR assay. The multiplex PCR relied on a mix of 60 forward primers for TCR Vbeta segments and 13 reverse primers for TCR Jbeta segments. A multiplex PCR assay on genomic DNA amplified the CDR3 region of rearranged TCR beta genes. On the Illumina HiSeq System, the amplified TCR beta libraries were sequenced as 87-base-pair reads. The original methods were these. A later analysis counted about 80 million unique TCR beta chains across the 690 or so repertoires, and 10 million to 12 million of these chains were shared by at least two donors. To remove PCR and sequencing errors, raw reads were error-corrected and collapsed into unique sequences using a nearest-neighbor algorithm that merged closely related sequences. CDR3 sequences were aligned to IMGT reference sequences to assign V, D and J gene segments. For a sequence to be retained, a match of at least six nucleotides was required to both a V gene segment and a J gene segment. A rearrangement counted as productive if the CDR3 had no stop codons and remained in frame with V and J, and every other rearrangement counted as non-productive. Following IMGT convention, CDR3 was defined as the stretch from the second conserved V-encoded cysteine to the conserved J-encoded phenylalanine. The earlier analysis of 587 of the donors excluded any sequence lacking an unambiguous match to a single V gene segment. In an earlier analysis of some 590 of the donors, a V segment was called functional when productive rearrangements were above 56.7%, and segregating when the standard deviation between donors exceeded 5%. To diagnose cytomegalovirus status from the catalog of TCR beta chain sequences, a statistical classification framework was built. A later analysis assigned V and J genes by comparing TCR nucleotide sequences with IMGT/GENE-DB human TR gene sequences. Using the TCRdist pipeline, a later analysis assigned CDR3 sequences along with most-parsimonious VDJ recombination scenarios. A later analysis defined each TCR beta chain by its CDR3 amino acid sequence plus V-gene family, and excluded reads lacking a unique V-gene family. As a way to deal with suspected cross-contamination and a sequencing artifact, a later analysis dropped hundreds of nucleotide sequences that were highly shared and had low generation probability. A later analysis calculated a clonal expansion index for each public chain from normalized within-repertoire ranks of inferred template counts. Generation probabilities in a later analysis came from a VDJ recombination model fitted to out-of-frame rearrangements, and those results were checked against IGoR. In a later analysis, TCR-TCR, TCR-HLA and TCR-CMV co-occurrence was scored with hypergeometric tests, and a repertoire-size bias correction was applied to TCR pairs. In a later analysis, false discovery rates were estimated by permuting HLA or CMV assignments 20 times. In a later analysis, co-occurring TCRs were grouped with DBSCAN, and TCRdist sequence similarity was added when clustering was performed within HLA-allele-positive subsets. Repertoires with fewer than 30,000 or more than 120,000 public chains were left out of co-occurrence clustering, as were five repertoires with anomalous nucleotide sharing. Entries here come from immuneACCESS through TCRdb and include only in-frame sequences with V and J called. Some clones fail to appear in such tables; in the studies checked, an unresolved V gene covers under half of the shortfall, and the cause of the remainder is unknown. V and J calls and clone size come straight from that table; D and trimming were deduced from the DNA. For this sample there are about 200,000 clones; roughly 77% appear just once. The top ten hold 0.35% to 0.5% of the sample.

The germline V gene (reference sequence) sets CDR1 to MNHNY and CDR2 to SVGAGI. V is trimmed back by 8 bases and J by 8 bases, and the junction contains 7 bases that no gene match accounts for. Including cysteine and phenylalanine, the CDR3 has 13 amino acids. Only CDR3 DNA is held: 39 bases, read in frame from base 1. Concerning this clone itself: Its antigen remains undetermined. No much larger clone is present one base from it, and per-base qualities are unavailable.

Specimen: PBMCs. Rearrangement joined TRBV6-6 to TRBJ1-4; TRBD1 agrees with 8 junctional bases. The sequence came from a male donor in good health and CMV-seropositive. The nucleotides read TGTGCCAGCGGACAGGGTCGGCACGAAAAACTGTTTTTT. It translates as CASGQGRHEKLFF.